This passage covers 17 T cell receptor beta chains from one sample sequenced in a study of blood T cells in healthy people across ages. PCR was performed a second time for roughly 6 to 12 cycles using a sample-barcoded 5' primer and a J-beta primer mix. Each CDR3 protein gets one entry after TCRdb re-called the 5' RACE reads with MiXCR. This repertoire shows over a million distinct CDR3 sequences, over 35% found once; its top ten account for 18%. Material: blood. Receptors were obtained from a woman aged 60-75 years in good health.

This clonotype has a handful of counts. The CDR3 DNA follows: TGCGCCAGCAGCGTTGGACAGATCCTAAATGAAAAACTGTTTTTT. It yields the protein CASSVGQILNEKLFF. The chain recombines TRBV4-1 with TRBJ1-4; possible D gene TRBD1, 6 bases. V shed 5 bases and J shed 5 bases, with 15 bases lying between them. Germline V gives CDR1 MGHRA, CDR2 YSYEKL. The CDR3 has 15 amino acids.

The sample holds a few counts of this clonotype. The rearrangement uses TRBV5-1 and TRBJ2-7; D unresolved. Germline V gene data show CDR1 as SGHRS and CDR2 as YFSETQ. The CDR3 is 15 residues long. The V end was cut by 4 bases, the J end by 3 bases, with 17 bases between. The CDR3 DNA sequence: TGCGCCAGCAGCCCTGACACATCAGCGAGCTACGAGCAGTACTTC. This translates into CASSPDTSASYEQYF.

This rearrangement joins TRBV7-9 to TRBJ2-1; perhaps D is TRBD1 or TRBD2 (5 bases each). V was cut by 5 bases and J by 5 bases, with 19 bases left in between. The V gene's germline CDR1 is SEHNR and CDR2 FQNEAQ (reference sequence). The CDR3 consists of 16 residues. The CDR3, as DNA: TGTGCCAGCAGCGCGAGGAGAGGGGAGTCGGACAATGAGCAGTTCTTC. It is translated as CASSARRGESDNEQFF.

This clonotype was observed a handful of times. The chain recombines TRBV12-3 or TRBV12-4 with TRBJ2-7, with D maybe TRBD1 (6 bases). The CDR3 has 12 residues. The V and J ends lost 8 bases and 3 bases respectively, with 11 bases between them. The CDR3 coding sequence is TGTGCCAGCTGTCTGGACAGCTACGAGCAGTACTTC. It encodes CASCLDSYEQYF.

V gene TRBV2 combines with J gene TRBJ2-5; D might be TRBD1 (6 bases). In germline, CDR1 is SNHLY, CDR2 FYNNEI. The CDR3 sequence is 16 residues long. V shed 0 bases and J shed 5 bases, with 16 bases lying between them. The CDR3 DNA reads as TGTGCCAGCAGTGAAGCGGCAACAGGGATAGGGGAGACCCAGTACTTC. Translated, it gives CASSEAATGIGETQYF.

This clonotype was seen a few times. The V gene is TRBV30, the J gene TRBJ2-3; the match to TRBD2 covers 8 bases. V dropped 2 bases and J dropped 4; count of bases not matched to a gene: 5. In germline, CDR1 is GTSNPN, CDR2 SVGIG (reference sequence). The CDR3 covers 14 residues. The CDR3 DNA follows: TGTGCCTGGAGTAGCGGGAGACCCCCAGATACGCAGTATTTT. It specifies CAWSSGRPPDTQYF.

V is TRBV20-1 and J is TRBJ1-1, with 7 bases that match TRBD1. With V trimmed by 8 bases and J by 3 bases, 9 bases remained unmatched. Germline CDR1 is DFQATT and CDR2 is SNEGSKA (reference sequence). This CDR3 spans 13 amino acids. The CDR3 reads CSTETGLDTEAFF. The CDR3, as DNA: TGCAGTACCGAGACAGGGCTTGACACTGAAGCTTTCTTT.

The sample holds a few counts of this clonotype. V gene TRBV27 combines with J gene TRBJ1-2; D call uncertain. The V end was cut by 4 bases, the J end by 8 bases, with 17 bases between. CDR3 length: 14 residues. Per the germline V gene, CDR1 is MNHEY and CDR2 is SMNVEV (reference sequence). The CDR3 nucleotides read TGTGCCAGCAGTTCTTGGACGGAGGGCCTAGGCTACACCTTC. Translating it yields CASSSWTEGLGYTF.

The chain has TRBV27 and TRBJ2-5; D is unresolved. The CDR3 loop spans 15 amino acids. Germline lookup yields CDR1 MNHEY and CDR2 SMNVEV (reference sequence). V was clipped by 1 base and J by 5 bases, with 14 bases between them. In nucleotides, the CDR3 is TGTGCCAGCAGTTTATTCGGGTTAGGTTACGAGACCCAGTACTTC. Translating it yields CASSLFGLGYETQYF.

This clonotype was counted a few times. V usage is TRBV28 and J usage is TRBJ2-1; D is unclear. Germline CDR1 MDHEN, CDR2 SYDVKM. CDR3 length: 14 amino acids. Between the trimmed V and J ends, which lost 10 bases and 2 bases, there was a span of 15 bases. Written as DNA, the CDR3 is TGTGCCACCCGACTCGACCCCACCTACAATGAGCAGTTCTTC. Amino acid sequence: CATRLDPTYNEQFF.

Ten or more counts support this clonotype. J is TRBJ2-7 and V is TRBV28; no reliable D call. Trimming stripped 5 bases from V and 1 base from J, with 6 bases between. The length of the CDR3 is 12 residues. Per germline, CDR1 MDHEN and CDR2 SYDVKM. CDR3 in amino acids: CASSRASYEQYF. Written as DNA, the CDR3 is TGTGCCAGCAGTAGGGCGTCCTACGAGCAGTACTTC.

The CDR3 loop is CSAYLTDGPDTEAFF. CDR3 DNA: TGCAGCGCATACCTGACAGACGGCCCCGACACTGAAGCTTTCTTT. This sequence joins TRBV29-1 and TRBJ1-1, with a weak D call TRBD1 (5 bases). The CDR3 sequence is 15 residues long. Germline values: CDR1 SQVTM, CDR2 ANQGSEA. Trimming took off 7 bases at V and 3 bases at J, with 21 bases between the two ends. The full variable domain, rest sourced from reference TRBV29-1 and TRBJ1-1, is SAVISQKPSRDICQRGTSLTIQCQVDSQVTMMFWYRQQPGQSLTLIATANQGSEATYESGFVIDKFPISRPNLTFSTLTVSNMSPEDSSIYLCSAYLTDGPDTEAFFGQGTRLTVV.

Concerning this clonotype itself: A junction boundary mismatches the germline segment, possibly from a read error. V and J are TRBV11-2 and TRBJ1-3; D might be TRBD1 (5 bases). This CDR3 has 16 amino acids. Germline CDR1 is SGHAT and CDR2 is FQNNGV. The CDR3 loop reads CASRLEGSPSGNTIYF. The CDR3 bases are TGTGCCAGCAGATTAGAGGGGTCTCCCTCTGGAAACACCATATATTTT.

In its sample, this clonotype was seen a few times. The chain links TRBV28 to TRBJ2-7; 10 bases align to TRBD1. The CDR3 runs to 13 residues. Germline-derived CDR1 and CDR2 are MDHEN and SYDVKM. The V and J ends lost 7 bases and 6 bases, in that order; junction bases with no gene match: 6. CDR3 sequence (DNA): TGTGCCAGCATTGACAGGGGGCGATCCGAGCAGTACTTC. Translated: CASIDRGRSEQYF.

The chain couples TRBV29-1 to TRBJ2-1, with a tentative D call TRBD1 (6 bases). Germline V gives CDR1 SQVTM, CDR2 ANQGSEA. V was pared by 3 bases and J by 4 bases, with 13 bases between. The CDR3 is made up of 14 amino acids. CDR3: CSVDRAGAYNEQFF. DNA of the CDR3: TGCAGCGTTGACAGGGCAGGGGCATACAATGAGCAGTTCTTC.

This clonotype was observed a handful of times. The V call is TRBV7-9, the J call TRBJ2-7; 12 bases align to TRBD2. With 6 bases clipped from V and 0 bases from J, the junction kept 3 bases outside the gene matches. The CDR3 length is 15 residues. Germline lookup yields CDR1 SEHNR and CDR2 FQNEAQ (reference sequence). CDR3 DNA: TGTGCCAGCAGATGGACTAGCGGGACCTCCTACGAGCAGTACTTC. It encodes CASRWTSGTSYEQYF. Combining the CDR3 with reference TRBV7-9 and TRBJ2-7 gives the whole variable domain DTGVSQNPRHKITKRGQNVTFRCDPISEHNRLYWYRQTLGQGPEFLTYFQNEAQLEKSRLLSDRFSAERPKGSFSTLEIQRTEQGDSAMYLCASRWTSGTSYEQYFGPGTRLTVT.

The chain is built from TRBV3-1 and TRBJ2-5, with TRBD2 identical over 12 bases. V dropped 2 bases and J dropped 6; count of bases not matched to a gene: 4. Germline CDR1 and CDR2: LGHDT and YNNKEL (reference sequence). The CDR3 runs to 15 residues. The CDR3 reads CASSQLAGGPKTQYF. The CDR3 region has the DNA TGTGCCAGCAGCCAACTAGCGGGAGGGCCCAAGACCCAGTACTTC.